The 5 T cell receptor beta chains given below trace back to one sample, sequenced in a study of blood T cell repertoires in COVID-19. Data came from immunoSEQ multiplex PCR; TCRdb stores just in-frame clones and leaves some out. Among 170,000 or so clones listed, 88% were seen once. The source material was PBMCs or T cells enriched from blood (not recorded which). The receptors shown here come from a woman younger than 30 who had recovered from COVID-19.

The chain is built from TRBV28 and TRBJ1-2, with D hard to call. This CDR3 is 12 amino acids long. V was clipped by 4 bases and J by 8 bases, with 11 bases between them. The germline gives CDR1 MDHEN, CDR2 SYDVKM. The CDR3 loop reads CASSSGVFGYTF. DNA of the CDR3: TGTGCCAGCAGTTCCGGAGTTTTCGGCTACACCTTC.

The chain couples TRBV2 to TRBJ1-2, with TRBD1 identical over 9 bases. The CDR3 spans 14 residues. CDR1 is SNHLY and CDR2 is FYNNEI in the germline V gene. V was pared by 4 bases and J by 4 bases, with 4 bases of the junction left unmatched. This chain's CDR3 is CASSGGQGGYGYTF. CDR3 DNA: TGTGCCAGCAGTGGGGGACAGGGAGGCTATGGCTACACCTTC.

The chain combines TRBV29-1 with TRBJ2-5; 9 bases are a match to TRBD1. V was clipped by 6 bases and J by 4 bases; unmatched bases: 6. Germline loops: CDR1 SQVTM, CDR2 ANQGSEA. The CDR3 has 13 amino acids. For the CDR3, the DNA is TGCAGCGTCCTTGGACAGGGGTTAGAGACCCAGTACTTC. Its protein product is CSVLGQGLETQYF. The variable domain in full, with the rest retrieved from reference TRBV29-1 and TRBJ2-5, is SAVISQKPSRDICQRGTSLTIQCQVDSQVTMMFWYRQQPGQSLTLIATANQGSEATYESGFVIDKFPISRPNLTFSTLTVSNMSPEDSSIYLCSVLGQGLETQYFGPGTRLLVL.

The chain is built from TRBV4-1 and TRBJ2-2; the D is unclear. V lost 0 bases, J lost 3 bases, and 5 bases lay in between. CDR3 length equals 14 residues. Germline values: CDR1 MGHRA, CDR2 YSYEKL. CDR3 residues: CASSQELYTGELFF. The CDR3 DNA reads as TGCGCCAGCAGCCAAGAGTTATACACCGGGGAGCTGTTTTTT.

The chain carries TRBV6-1 and TRBJ2-7; TRBD2 agrees at 8 bases. The CDR3 extends over 13 amino acids. Losses at the gene ends were 3 bases for V and 2 bases for J; bases not matched to a gene: 0. Looked up from germline, CDR1 is MNHNS and CDR2 is SASEGT. CDR3 in amino acids: CASSEGLAYEQYF. The CDR3 region has the DNA TGTGCCAGCAGTGAGGGACTAGCCTACGAGCAGTACTTC.